This TCR beta chain comes out of a study of early T cells in non-severe SARS-CoV-2 infection. Study-wide background: The study sequenced bulk RNA from unsorted whole blood, with chains unpaired. Study findings and constraints: Anti-spike CD8 responses were favored by VDJdb matching, which missed private and CD4 specificities.

As for this clonotype: Its target is unknown.

TCRdb used MiXCR to reprocess the 5' RACE reads, holding one entry per CDR3 protein. The data contain roughly 50,000 distinct CDR3 sequences, about 7.7% of them singletons. The receptor was derived from an adult who was a healthcare worker with PCR-confirmed SARS-CoV-2 infection or an uninfected control (not recorded which). The material sequenced was whole blood, taken at baseline.

Written as DNA, the CDR3 is TGTGCCAGCAGGCCTGGACAGGGGGCAGACGAGCAGTACTTC. It is translated as CASRPGQGADEQYF. The rearrangement links TRBV28 to TRBJ2-7; 11 bases fit TRBD1. Germline V gene lookup returns CDR1 MDHEN and CDR2 SYDVKM. This CDR3 region has 14 residues. The J segment lost 5 bases and the V segment lost 6 bases, leaving 6 bases of the junction unmatched.